These 8 T cell receptor beta chains originate from one sample sequenced in a study of blood T cell repertoires in COVID-19. TCRdb keeps only in-frame clones here, not all; method: immunoSEQ multiplex PCR. The sample lists around 53,000 clones, 77% occurring once. Sequencing was performed on peripheral blood. These receptor sequences come from a man in his 70s with active or convalescent COVID-19.

The chain recombines TRBV4-2 with TRBJ2-7, with TRBD2 matching 7 bases. V trimming: 0 bases; J trimming: 5 bases; junction bases outside the gene matches: 1. Germline lookup yields CDR1 LGHNA and CDR2 YNFKEQ. This CDR3 is built from 13 residues. The CDR3 is CASSQDREDEQYF. CDR3 bases: TGTGCCAGCAGCCAAGATCGGGAGGACGAGCAGTACTTC.

The chain joins TRBV5-1 to TRBJ2-2; D ambiguous. Per the germline V gene, CDR1 is SGHRS and CDR2 is YFSETQ. The CDR3 spans 16 residues. Trimming pared 2 bases from V and 5 bases from J, leaving 16 bases between. The CDR3 sequence: CASSFGFEVWTGELFF. The CDR3 DNA reads TGCGCCAGCAGCTTCGGTTTCGAGGTATGGACCGGGGAGCTGTTTTTT.

V is TRBV6-5 and J is TRBJ1-1; a weak D match, TRBD1 (5 bases). This CDR3 has 15 amino acids. Germline V gene lookup returns CDR1 MNHEY and CDR2 SVGAGI. V lost 6 bases and J lost 1, with 15 bases in between. CDR3 loop: CASSDLGLRNTEAFF. The DNA for the CDR3 is TGTGCCAGCAGCGACTTGGGACTTAGGAACACTGAAGCTTTCTTT.

In DNA form, the CDR3 reads TGTGCCAGCAGCTTAGTGGACAGGGGGCACGAGCAGTACTTC. Translated, it gives CASSLVDRGHEQYF. This chain links TRBV7-6 with TRBJ2-7; 11 positions agree with TRBD1. The CDR3 sequence is 14 residues long. The V and J ends lost 1 base and 5 bases, in that order; junction bases with no gene match: 1. Germline CDR1 reads SGHVS; CDR2 reads FNYEAQ.

The genes are TRBV11-1 and TRBJ2-1, with 9 bases aligning to TRBD2. This CDR3 comprises 15 residues. CDR1 and CDR2 from the germline V gene are SGHAT and FQDESV (reference sequence). The trim removed 5 bases at V and 3 bases at J, leaving 5 bases unmatched. CDR3 coding DNA: TGTGCCAGCAGCATATCTAGCGGGAACTACAATGAGCAGTTCTTC. It translates to CASSISSGNYNEQFF.

The CDR3 bases are TGTGCCAGCAGTACGCTAGCGGGGGCATACAATGAGCAGTTCTTC. Its translation: CASSTLAGAYNEQFF. The V gene is TRBV6-5, the J gene TRBJ2-1, with TRBD2 identical over 10 bases. Germline-derived CDR1 and CDR2 are MNHEY and SVGAGI. The J segment lost 4 bases and the V segment lost 5 bases, leaving 5 bases of the junction unmatched. The CDR3 consists of 15 residues.

J is TRBJ1-2 and V is TRBV11-2, with TRBD1 matching over 8 bases. The germline CDR1 and CDR2 sequences are SGHAT and FQNNGV. The CDR3 length is 13 residues. J gave up 8 bases and V 5 bases, and 7 bases lay outside the gene matches. The CDR3 reads CASSQDRGGGYTF. The DNA of the CDR3 is TGTGCCAGCAGCCAAGACAGGGGTGGAGGCTACACCTTC.

The J gene is TRBJ1-1, the V gene TRBV7-2; D gene ambiguous. Germline V gene data show CDR1 as SGHTA and CDR2 as FQGNSA. Trimming took off 2 bases at V and 1 base at J, with 5 bases between the two ends. The CDR3 extends over 13 amino acids. CDR3 sequence (DNA): TGTGCCAGCAGCTTATCCAAGAACACTGAAGCTTTCTTT. Protein sequence: CASSLSKNTEAFF. The variable domain in full, with the rest retrieved from reference TRBV7-2 and TRBJ1-1, is GAGVSQSPSNKVTEKGKDVELRCDPISGHTALYWYRQSLGQGLEFLIYFQGNSAPDKSGLPSDRFSAERTGGSVSTLTIQRTQQEDSAVYLCASSLSKNTEAFFGQGTRLTVV.